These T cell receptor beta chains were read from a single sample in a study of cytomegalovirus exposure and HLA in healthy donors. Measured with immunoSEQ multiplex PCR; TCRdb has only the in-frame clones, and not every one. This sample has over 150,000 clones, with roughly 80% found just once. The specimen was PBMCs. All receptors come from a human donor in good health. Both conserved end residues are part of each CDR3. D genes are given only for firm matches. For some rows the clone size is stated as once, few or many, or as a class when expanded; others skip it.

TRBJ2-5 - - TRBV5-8 TGTGCCAGCAGCTTCAGGCCTAGCCGGGAGGAGACCCAGTACTTC CASSFRPSREETQYF
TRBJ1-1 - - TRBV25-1 TGTGCCAGCAGTGAATATAAGGGGGTGAAGGGGACTGAAGCTTTCTTT CASSEYKGVKGTEAFF
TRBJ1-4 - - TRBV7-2 TGTGCCAGCAGCTGGGGCAGGGGAACTAATGAAAAACTGTTTTTT CASSWGRGTNEKLFF
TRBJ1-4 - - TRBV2 TGTGCCAGCAGCCAAACAGGAATTTCTAATGAAAAACTGTTTTTT CASSQTGISNEKLFF
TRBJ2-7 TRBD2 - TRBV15 TGTGCCACCAGCAGAGGGCTAGCGGGGGACTACGAGCAGTACTTC CATSRGLAGDYEQYF
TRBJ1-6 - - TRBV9 TGTGCCAGCAGCGTAGGAGGAGGGAGCACCTATAATTCACCCCTCCACTTT CASSVGGGSTYNSPLHF
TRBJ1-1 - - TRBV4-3 TGCGCCAGCAGCCAGGAAGGGGGTGGTACTGAAGCTTTCTTT CASSQEGGGTEAFF
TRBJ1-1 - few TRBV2 TGTGCCAGCAGTGGAGTCTCACAGGCCTCTGAAGCTTTCTTT CASSGVSQASEAFF
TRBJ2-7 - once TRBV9 TGTGCCAGCAGCGTATGGCCCGCCTCCCACGAGCAGTACTTC CASSVWPASHEQYF
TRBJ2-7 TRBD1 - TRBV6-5 TGTGCCAGCAGTTACCGGGACAGGGGAGGATACGAGCAGTACTTC CASSYRDRGGYEQYF
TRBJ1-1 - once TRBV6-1 TGTGCCAGCAGTCAGCTACAGGGTTCCACTGAAGCTTTCTTT CASSQLQGSTEAFF
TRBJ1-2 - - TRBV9 TGTGCCAGCAGCGTAGGAGGGGGCTATGGCTACACCTTC CASSVGGGYGYTF
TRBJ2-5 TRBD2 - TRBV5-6 TGTGCCAGCAGCACCATAGCGGGGGGGCTAGAGACCCAGTACTTC CASSTIAGGLETQYF
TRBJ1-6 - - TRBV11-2 TGTGCCAGCAACGGGGGGATGGCTTCACCCCTCCACTTT CASNGGMASPLHF
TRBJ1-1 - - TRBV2 TGTGCCAGCAGTGCTTTGGAAGCTTTCTTT CASSALEAFF
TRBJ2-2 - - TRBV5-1 TGCGCCAGCAGCTTGGAAGTTACAGCGAACACCGGGGAGCTGTTTTTT CASSLEVTANTGELFF
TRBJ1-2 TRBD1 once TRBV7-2 TGTGCCAGCAGCTTAGACCCGGACAGGTGGCTGGGCTACACCTTC CASSLDPDRWLGYTF
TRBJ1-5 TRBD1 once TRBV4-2 TGTGCCAGCAGCCCTCCGGGACAGTTCAATCAGCCCCAGCATTTT CASSPPGQFNQPQHF
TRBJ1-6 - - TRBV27 TGTGCCAGCAGCCGATACGCAGGGAGGGACTATAATTCACCCCTCCACTTT CASSRYAGRDYNSPLHF
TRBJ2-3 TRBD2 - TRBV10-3 TGTGCCATCAGCGAAGAGCGGGGGGCCACAGATACGCAGTATTTT CAISEERGATDTQYF
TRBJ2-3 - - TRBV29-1 TGCAGCGTTGCCGGCAGGACAACAGATACGCAGTATTTT CSVAGRTTDTQYF
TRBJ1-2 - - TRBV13 TGTGCCAGCAGCGTGACCCCGGGGGGCTACACCTTC CASSVTPGGYTF
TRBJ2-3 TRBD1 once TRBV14 TGTGCCAGCAGCCACAGGGGGCCCACAGATACGCAGTATTTT CASSHRGPTDTQYF
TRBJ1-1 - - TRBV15 TGTGCCACCAGCAGAGATAGCAGGGTTGGGACTGAAGCTTTCTTT CATSRDSRVGTEAFF
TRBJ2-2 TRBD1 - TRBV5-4 TGTGCCAGCAGCCAAGACAGGGACACCGGGGAGCTGTTTTTT CASSQDRDTGELFF
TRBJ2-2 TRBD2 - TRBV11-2 TGTGCCAGCAGCCCCTGGACTAGCGGGGGGGCCGGGGAGCTGTTTTTT CASSPWTSGGAGELFF
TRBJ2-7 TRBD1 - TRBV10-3 TGTGCCATCAGTGAGGCGACAGGGGTTGGACGAGGCGAGCAGTACTTC CAISEATGVGRGEQYF
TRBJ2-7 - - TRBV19 TGTGCCAGTAGCCTACAGGGAACTCCTTACTACGAGCAGTACTTC CASSLQGTPYYEQYF
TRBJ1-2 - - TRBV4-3 TGCGCCAGCAGCCAAGATCGGGGGAACTATGGCTACACCTTC CASSQDRGNYGYTF
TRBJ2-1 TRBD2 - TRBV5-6 TGTGCCAGCAGCGAACCTAGCGGGGGAGGCGGTGAGCAGTTCTTC CASSEPSGGGGEQFF
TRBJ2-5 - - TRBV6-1 TGTGCCAGCAGTGAAGCGGGCCAGCAAGAGACCCAGTACTTC CASSEAGQQETQYF
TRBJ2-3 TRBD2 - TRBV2 TGTGCCAGCAGTAAACGACTAGCGGGGGGGCCATTGGGTACAGATACGCAGTATTTT CASSKRLAGGPLGTDTQYF
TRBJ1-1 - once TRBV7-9 TGTGCCAGCAGCGGATCAACAGGGATGAACACTGAAGCTTTCTTT CASSGSTGMNTEAFF
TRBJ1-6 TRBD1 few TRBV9 TGTGCCAGCAGCGTAGGAGGACAGGGGGCAAATAATTCACCCCTCCACTTT CASSVGGQGANNSPLHF
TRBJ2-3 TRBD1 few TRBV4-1 TGCGCCAGCAGCCAGGCCGTCGGACAGGGGGCTTCAGATACGCAGTATTTT CASSQAVGQGASDTQYF
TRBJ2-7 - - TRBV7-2 TGTGCCAGCAGCTTAGTAACAACCTACGAGCAGTACTTC CASSLVTTYEQYF
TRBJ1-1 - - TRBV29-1 TGCAGCGGGGCGAACACTGAAGCTTTCTTT CSGANTEAFF
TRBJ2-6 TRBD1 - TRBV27 TGTGCCAGCAGTTCGGACAGGGGGCACTCTGGGGCCAACGTCCTGACTTTC CASSSDRGHSGANVLTF
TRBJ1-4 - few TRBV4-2 TGTGCCAGCAGCCAAGAATTAGGCCAGGGTGCAACTAATGAAAAACTGTTTTTT CASSQELGQGATNEKLFF
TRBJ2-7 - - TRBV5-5 TGTGCCAGCAGCTTTATGGCTAGCAGCTCCTACGAGCAGTACTTC CASSFMASSSYEQYF
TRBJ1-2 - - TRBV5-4 TGTGCCAGCAGCTTGGCCTCAGGATCCTATGGCTACACCTTC CASSLASGSYGYTF
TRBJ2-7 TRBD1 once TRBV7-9 TGTGCCAGCAGGAGGACAGGCGGCGAGCAGTACTTC CASRRTGGEQYF
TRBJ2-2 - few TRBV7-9 TGTGCCAGCAGCTTAGCTCGGGGTTTCACCGGGGAGCTGTTTTTT CASSLARGFTGELFF
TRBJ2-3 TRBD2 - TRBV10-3 TGTGCCATCAGTGAAAACAGCGGGGGGGCGACAGATACGCAGTATTTT CAISENSGGATDTQYF
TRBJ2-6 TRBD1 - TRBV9 TGTGCCAGCAGCGAGAGGGACAGGGACTCTGGGGCCAACGTCCTGACTTTC CASSERDRDSGANVLTF